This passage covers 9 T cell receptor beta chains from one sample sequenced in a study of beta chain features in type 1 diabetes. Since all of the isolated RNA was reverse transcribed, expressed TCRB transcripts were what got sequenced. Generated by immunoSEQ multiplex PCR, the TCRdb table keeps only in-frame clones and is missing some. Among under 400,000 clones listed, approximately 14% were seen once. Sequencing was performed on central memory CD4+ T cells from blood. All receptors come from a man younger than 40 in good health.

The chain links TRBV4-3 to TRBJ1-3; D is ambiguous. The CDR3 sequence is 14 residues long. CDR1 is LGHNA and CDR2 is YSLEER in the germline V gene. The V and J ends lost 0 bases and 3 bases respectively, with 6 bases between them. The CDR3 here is CASSQDHRGNTIYF. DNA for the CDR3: TGCGCCAGCAGCCAAGACCATCGTGGAAACACCATATATTTT.

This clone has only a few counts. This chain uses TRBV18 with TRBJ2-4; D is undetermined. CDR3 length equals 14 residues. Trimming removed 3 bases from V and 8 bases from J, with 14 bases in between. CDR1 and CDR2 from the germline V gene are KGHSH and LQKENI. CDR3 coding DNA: TGTGCCAGCTCACCGGGCAGGTCGCAAGACATTCAGTACTTC. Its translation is CASSPGRSQDIQYF.

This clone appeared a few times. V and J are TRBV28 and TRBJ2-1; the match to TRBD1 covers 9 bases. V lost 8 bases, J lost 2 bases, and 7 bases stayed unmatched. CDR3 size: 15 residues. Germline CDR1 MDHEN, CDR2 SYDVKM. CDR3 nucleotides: TGTGCCAGCCACGTCGGACAGGGGACCTACAATGAGCAGTTCTTC. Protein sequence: CASHVGQGTYNEQFF.

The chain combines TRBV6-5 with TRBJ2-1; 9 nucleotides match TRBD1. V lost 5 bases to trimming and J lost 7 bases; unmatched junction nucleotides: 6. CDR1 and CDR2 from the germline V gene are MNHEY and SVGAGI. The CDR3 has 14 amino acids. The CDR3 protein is CASSERDRANEQFF. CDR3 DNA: TGTGCCAGCAGTGAACGGGACAGGGCAAATGAGCAGTTCTTC.

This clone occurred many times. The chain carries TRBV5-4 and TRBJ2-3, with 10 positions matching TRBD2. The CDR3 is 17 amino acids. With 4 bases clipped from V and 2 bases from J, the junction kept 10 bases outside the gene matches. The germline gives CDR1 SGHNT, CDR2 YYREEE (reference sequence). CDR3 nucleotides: TGTGCCAGCAGCGTGCCAACTAGCGGGGTCAACACAGATACGCAGTATTTT. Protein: CASSVPTSGVNTDTQYF.

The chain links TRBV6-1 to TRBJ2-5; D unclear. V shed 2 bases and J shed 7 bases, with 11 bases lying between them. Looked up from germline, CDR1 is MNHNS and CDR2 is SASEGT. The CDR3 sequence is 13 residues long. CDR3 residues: CASSEPPLGTQYF. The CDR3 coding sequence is TGTGCCAGCAGTGAACCCCCCCTCGGGACCCAGTACTTC.

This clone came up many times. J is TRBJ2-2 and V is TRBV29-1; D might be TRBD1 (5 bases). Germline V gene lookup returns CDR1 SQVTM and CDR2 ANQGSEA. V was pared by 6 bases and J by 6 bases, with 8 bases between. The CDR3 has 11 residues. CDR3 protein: CSVQEPGELFF. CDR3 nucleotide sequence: TGCAGCGTACAGGAACCCGGGGAGCTGTTTTTT.

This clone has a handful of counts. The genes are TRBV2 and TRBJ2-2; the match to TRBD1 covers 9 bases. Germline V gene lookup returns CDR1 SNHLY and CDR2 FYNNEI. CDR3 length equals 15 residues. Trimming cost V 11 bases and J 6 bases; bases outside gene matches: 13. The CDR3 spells CAGARDRVFPGELFF. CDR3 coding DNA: TGTGCCGGGGCCCGGGACAGGGTTTTTCCCGGGGAGCTGTTTTTT.

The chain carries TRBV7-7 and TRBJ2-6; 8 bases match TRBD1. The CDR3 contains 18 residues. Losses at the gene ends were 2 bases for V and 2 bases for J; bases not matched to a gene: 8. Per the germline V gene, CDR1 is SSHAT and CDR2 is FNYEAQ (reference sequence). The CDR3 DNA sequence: TGTGCCAGCAGCTTATCCCACCCGACAGGGGCTGGGGCCAACGTCCTGACTTTC. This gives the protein CASSLSHPTGAGANVLTF. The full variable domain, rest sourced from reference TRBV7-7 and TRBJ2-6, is GAGVSQSPRYKVTKRGQDVTLRCDPISSHATLYWYQQALGQGPEFLTYFNYEAQPDKSGLPSDRFSAERPEGSISTLTIQRTEQRDSAMYRCASSLSHPTGAGANVLTFGAGSRLTVL.